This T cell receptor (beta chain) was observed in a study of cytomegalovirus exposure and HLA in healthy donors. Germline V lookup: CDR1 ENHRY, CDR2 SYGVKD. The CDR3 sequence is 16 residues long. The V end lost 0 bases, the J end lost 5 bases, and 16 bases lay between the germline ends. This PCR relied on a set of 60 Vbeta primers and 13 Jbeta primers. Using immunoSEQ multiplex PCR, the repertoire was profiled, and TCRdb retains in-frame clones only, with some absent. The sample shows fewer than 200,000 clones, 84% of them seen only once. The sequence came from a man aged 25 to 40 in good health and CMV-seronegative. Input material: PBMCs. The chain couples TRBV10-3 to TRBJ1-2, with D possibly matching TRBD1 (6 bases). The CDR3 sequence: CAISESNRLQGYGYTF. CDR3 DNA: TGTGCCATCAGTGAGTCGAACCGGTTACAGGGTTATGGCTACACCTTC.